These 8 T cell receptor beta chains share one sample of origin, sequenced in a study of T cell responses to AZD1222 COVID-19 vaccine. The assay was immunoSEQ multiplex PCR, and TCRdb's table has in-frame clones only and misses some. The data contain roughly 130,000 clones, around 90% of them singletons. The sample here was peripheral blood, taken on day 0 of AZD1222 vaccination. These receptor sequences come from an adult in good health.

This chain links TRBV19 with TRBJ2-5; tentative D call: TRBD1 (5 bases). The V gene lost 4 bases and the J gene lost 5 bases, with 11 bases spanning the gap. Looked up from germline, CDR1 is LNHDA and CDR2 is SQIVND (reference sequence). This CDR3 has 13 amino acids. The CDR3 region has the DNA TGTGCCAGTAGTAGCCAGGGCCAGGAGACCCAGTACTTC. Amino acid sequence: CASSSQGQETQYF.

This clone has a single count. This chain connects TRBV2 to TRBJ2-7, with 8 bases identical to TRBD2. The CDR3 has 15 amino acids. Losses at the gene ends were 6 bases for V and 2 bases for J; bases not matched to a gene: 9. Germline CDR1 SNHLY, CDR2 FYNNEI. CDR3: CASSISGGGTYEQYF. The CDR3 region has the DNA TGTGCCAGCAGCATCAGCGGGGGAGGTACCTACGAGCAGTACTTC.

V usage is TRBV3-1 (or the pseudogene TRBV3-2) and J usage is TRBJ1-1; possibly TRBD1 for D (5 bases). Germline-derived CDR1 and CDR2 are LGHDT and YNNKEL (reference sequence). The CDR3 covers 14 residues. The V gene lost 4 bases and the J gene lost 1 base, with 10 bases spanning the gap. The CDR3 reads CASSLGPRNTEAFF. The CDR3 region has the DNA TGTGCCAGCAGCCTGGGACCAAGGAACACTGAAGCTTTCTTT.

This chain links TRBV12-5 with TRBJ2-1; 13 bases line up with TRBD2. The CDR3 length is 19 residues. The germline V gene has CDR1 LGHNT and CDR2 FRNRAP. Trimming removed 1 base from V and 0 bases from J; junction bases left unmatched: 6. The CDR3 sequence is CASGLARTSGGSSYNEQFF. The CDR3 DNA sequence: TGTGCTAGTGGTTTGGCTCGGACTAGCGGGGGCAGCTCCTACAATGAGCAGTTCTTC.

The chain couples TRBV3-1 (or the pseudogene TRBV3-2) to TRBJ2-7; D unresolved. Per germline, CDR1 LGHDT and CDR2 YNNKEL (reference sequence). Deletions cut 4 bases from V and 6 bases from J, with 16 bases between. The CDR3 is 14 amino acids. DNA for the CDR3: TGTGCCAGCAGCCCCTTCCGGGTAGGCGGCGAGCAGTACTTC. It translates to CASSPFRVGGEQYF.

V gene TRBV9 combines with J gene TRBJ1-4; D might be TRBD1 (5 bases). V dropped 0 bases and J dropped 5 bases, with 11 bases sitting between them. The CDR3 totals 15 residues. Germline values: CDR1 SGDLS, CDR2 YYNGEE. CDR3 sequence reads: CASSVVGRANEKLFF. As DNA, the CDR3 is TGTGCCAGCAGCGTAGTCGGCAGGGCCAATGAAAAACTGTTTTTT.

J is TRBJ1-6 and V is TRBV2; D is undetermined. CDR1 is SNHLY and CDR2 is FYNNEI in the germline V gene. Trimming cost V 5 bases and J 8 bases, with 16 bases left between them. This CDR3 spans 15 amino acids. The DNA of the CDR3 is TGTGCCAGCAGTTCCGCAGGCCCTCTGGATTCACCCCTCCACTTT. This codes for CASSSAGPLDSPLHF.

This clone was seen more than once but under ten times. The chain carries TRBV6-6 and TRBJ1-1, with a weak D call TRBD1 (5 bases). Trimming cost V 7 bases and J 5 bases, with 14 bases left between them. The CDR3 length is 13 residues. The germline gives CDR1 MNHNY, CDR2 SVGAGI (reference sequence). For the CDR3, the DNA is TGTGCCAGCAACAGGCGGGGAGGGACTGAAGCTTTCTTT. Translated: CASNRRGGTEAFF.